The rows below give T cell receptor beta chains drawn from one sample of a study of Graves' ophthalmopathy and Graves' hyperthyroidism. TCRdb reprocessed the multiplex PCR reads with MiXCR, giving one entry per CDR3 protein. The sample includes over 650,000 distinct CDR3 sequences, 35% to 50% of them seen just once. The sample taken for sequencing was peripheral blood. These receptors were collected from an adult man with Graves' ophthalmopathy. Each CDR3 is given with its conserved first and last residue. Fields, in order: J gene, V gene, D gene, CDR3 protein. The D gene is left open where the match is weak.

j_gene: TRBJ1-2
v_gene: TRBV7-9
d_gene: TRBD1
CDR3aa: CASSFAGTGDYGYTF

j_gene: TRBJ1-1
v_gene: TRBV7-9
d_gene: -
CDR3aa: CASTSGNTEAFF

j_gene: TRBJ2-6
v_gene: TRBV4-2
d_gene: TRBD1
CDR3aa: CASSQEQGAGANVLTF

j_gene: TRBJ1-1
v_gene: TRBV11-2
d_gene: TRBD1
CDR3aa: CASSQHRGRDEAFF

j_gene: TRBJ2-1
v_gene: TRBV20-1
d_gene: -
CDR3aa: CSASGSSYNEQFF

j_gene: TRBJ1-5
v_gene: TRBV15
d_gene: -
CDR3aa: CATSRTGLGNQPQHF

j_gene: TRBJ1-4
v_gene: TRBV7-2
d_gene: TRBD1
CDR3aa: CASSGQGWDEKLFF

j_gene: TRBJ1-1
v_gene: TRBV25-1
d_gene: TRBD1
CDR3aa: CASTGTGGGNTEAFF

j_gene: TRBJ1-6
v_gene: TRBV7-6
d_gene: TRBD1
CDR3aa: CASSSGTVNSPLHF

j_gene: TRBJ2-2
v_gene: TRBV9
d_gene: TRBD1
CDR3aa: CASSGRDRGELFF

j_gene: TRBJ1-1
v_gene: TRBV2
d_gene: -
CDR3aa: CASSDRQGNTEAFF

j_gene: -
v_gene: TRBV10-3
d_gene: TRBD2
CDR3aa: CAISPLAGAGETQYF

j_gene: TRBJ2-7
v_gene: TRBV10-3
d_gene: -
CDR3aa: CASLTRTIYYEQYF

j_gene: TRBJ2-5
v_gene: TRBV25-1
d_gene: -
CDR3aa: CASSEYGFVGGGRETQYF

j_gene: TRBJ1-5
v_gene: TRBV6-6
d_gene: -
CDR3aa: CASRWESRVQPQHF

j_gene: TRBJ1-5
v_gene: TRBV7-8
d_gene: TRBD1
CDR3aa: CASSFHRGVNQPQHF

j_gene: TRBJ1-1
v_gene: TRBV9
d_gene: TRBD1
CDR3aa: CASSETGGVSTEAFF

j_gene: TRBJ2-5
v_gene: TRBV10-3
d_gene: -
CDR3aa: CAISEAGQETQYF

j_gene: TRBJ1-6
v_gene: TRBV20-1
d_gene: -
CDR3aa: CSARDRPSSYNSPLHF

j_gene: TRBJ2-6
v_gene: TRBV2
d_gene: TRBD1
CDR3aa: CASENLTGVGANVLTF

j_gene: TRBJ1-6
v_gene: TRBV20-1
d_gene: -
CDR3aa: CSARAGVYNSPLHF

j_gene: TRBJ1-2
v_gene: TRBV2
d_gene: -
CDR3aa: CASRGGTYGYTF

j_gene: TRBJ1-5
v_gene: TRBV5-1
d_gene: -
CDR3aa: CASSLEPGSNQPQHF

j_gene: TRBJ1-5
v_gene: TRBV10-3
d_gene: TRBD1
CDR3aa: CASIGTGGSQPQHF

j_gene: TRBJ2-5
v_gene: TRBV3-1
d_gene: -
CDR3aa: CASSQVHETQYF

j_gene: TRBJ1-2
v_gene: TRBV5-6
d_gene: -
CDR3aa: CASQLSGEDGYTF

j_gene: TRBJ2-7
v_gene: TRBV29-1
d_gene: -
CDR3aa: CSVVTGDSSYEQYF

j_gene: TRBJ1-4
v_gene: TRBV9
d_gene: -
CDR3aa: CASSAGIWNEKLFF

j_gene: TRBJ2-5
v_gene: TRBV4-1
d_gene: -
CDR3aa: CASSQDSRETQYF

j_gene: TRBJ2-7
v_gene: TRBV3-1
d_gene: -
CDR3aa: CASSQRTSEQYF

j_gene: TRBJ1-1
v_gene: TRBV20-1
d_gene: -
CDR3aa: CSARARGGTEAFF

j_gene: TRBJ2-7
v_gene: TRBV27
d_gene: TRBD1
CDR3aa: CASKSLDRYYEQYF

j_gene: TRBJ1-1
v_gene: TRBV29-1
d_gene: -
CDR3aa: CSVVGGKNTEAFF

j_gene: TRBJ2-5
v_gene: TRBV7-3
d_gene: -
CDR3aa: CASRIGAGLGETQYF

j_gene: TRBJ2-3
v_gene: TRBV12-3/TRBV12-4
d_gene: -
CDR3aa: CASSASPTREADTQYF

j_gene: TRBJ2-2
v_gene: TRBV2
d_gene: TRBD2
CDR3aa: CASSTGLAGGELFF